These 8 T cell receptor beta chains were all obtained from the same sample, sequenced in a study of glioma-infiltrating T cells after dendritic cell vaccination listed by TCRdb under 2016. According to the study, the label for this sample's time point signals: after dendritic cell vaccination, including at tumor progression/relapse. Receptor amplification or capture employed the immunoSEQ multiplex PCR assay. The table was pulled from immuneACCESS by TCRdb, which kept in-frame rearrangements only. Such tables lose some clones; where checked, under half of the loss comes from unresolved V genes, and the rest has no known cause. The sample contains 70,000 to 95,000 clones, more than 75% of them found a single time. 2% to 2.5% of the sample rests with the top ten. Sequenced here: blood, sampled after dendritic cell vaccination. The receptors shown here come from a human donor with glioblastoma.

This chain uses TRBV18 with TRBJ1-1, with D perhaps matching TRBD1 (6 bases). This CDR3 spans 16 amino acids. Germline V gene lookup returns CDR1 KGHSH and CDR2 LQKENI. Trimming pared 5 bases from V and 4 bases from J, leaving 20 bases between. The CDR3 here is CASSTLGGGRFTEAFF. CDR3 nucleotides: TGTGCCAGCTCAACTTTAGGGGGGGGACGCTTCACTGAAGCTTTCTTT. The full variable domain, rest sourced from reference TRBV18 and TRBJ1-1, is NAGVMQNPRHLVRRRGQEARLRCSPMKGHSHVYWYRQLPEEGLKFMVYLQKENIIDESGMPKERFSAEFPKEGPSILRIQQVVRGDSAAYFCASSTLGGGRFTEAFFGQGTRLTVV.

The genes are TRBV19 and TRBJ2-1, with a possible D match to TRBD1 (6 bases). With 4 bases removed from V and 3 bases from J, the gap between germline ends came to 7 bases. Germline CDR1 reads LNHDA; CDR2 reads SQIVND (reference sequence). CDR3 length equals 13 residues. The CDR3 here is CASSRDNYNEQFF. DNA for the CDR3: TGTGCCAGTAGTAGGGACAACTACAATGAGCAGTTCTTC.

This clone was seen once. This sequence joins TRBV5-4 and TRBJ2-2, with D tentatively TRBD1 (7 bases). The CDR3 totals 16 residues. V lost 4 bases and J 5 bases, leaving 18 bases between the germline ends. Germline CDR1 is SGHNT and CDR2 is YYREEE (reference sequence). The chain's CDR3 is CASSLEWAGGTGELFF. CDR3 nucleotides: TGTGCCAGCAGCCTGGAGTGGGCAGGGGGGACCGGGGAGCTGTTTTTT.

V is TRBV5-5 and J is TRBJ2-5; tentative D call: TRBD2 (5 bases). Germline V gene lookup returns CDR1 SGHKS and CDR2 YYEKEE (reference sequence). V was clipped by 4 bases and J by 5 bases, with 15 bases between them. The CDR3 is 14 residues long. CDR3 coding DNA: TGTGCCAGCAGCCACCGGGGATACGAGGAGACCCAGTACTTC. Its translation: CASSHRGYEETQYF.

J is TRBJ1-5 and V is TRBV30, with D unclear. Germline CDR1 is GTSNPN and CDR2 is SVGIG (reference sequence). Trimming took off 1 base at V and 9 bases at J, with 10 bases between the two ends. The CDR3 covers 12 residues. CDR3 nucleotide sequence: TGTGCCTGGAGTGGCCATAGTGGGCCCCAGCATTTT. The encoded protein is CAWSGHSGPQHF.

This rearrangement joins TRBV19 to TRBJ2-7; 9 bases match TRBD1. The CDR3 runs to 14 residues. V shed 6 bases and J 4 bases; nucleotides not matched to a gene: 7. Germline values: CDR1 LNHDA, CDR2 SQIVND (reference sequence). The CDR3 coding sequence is TGTGCCAGTAGGCGGGGGACAGGGATGTACGAGCAGTACTTC. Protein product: CASRRGTGMYEQYF.

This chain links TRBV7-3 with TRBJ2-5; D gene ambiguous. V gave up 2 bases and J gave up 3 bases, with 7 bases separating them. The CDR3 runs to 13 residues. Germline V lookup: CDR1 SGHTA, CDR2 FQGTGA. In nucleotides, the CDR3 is TGTGCCAGCAGCTTACTCGGAGAAGAGACCCAGTACTTC. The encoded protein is CASSLLGEETQYF.

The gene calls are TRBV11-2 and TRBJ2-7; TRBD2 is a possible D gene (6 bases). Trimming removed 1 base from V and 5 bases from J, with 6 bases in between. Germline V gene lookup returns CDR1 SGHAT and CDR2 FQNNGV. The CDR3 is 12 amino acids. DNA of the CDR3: TGTGCCAGCAGCTTAGGGAGGGACGAGCAGTACTTC. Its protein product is CASSLGRDEQYF.